Listed below are T cell receptor beta chains from one sample, sequenced in a study of response to subunit inactivated influenza vaccine. TCRdb re-derived calls from the RT-PCR reads in MiXCR, one entry per CDR3 protein. Here the sample spans a few hundred thousand distinct CDR3 sequences, 10% to 15% being singletons. The sequenced sample was non-naive T cells sorted from PBMCs, obtained less than 15 days before vaccination. The receptors stem from a man aged 45-60 years who received an inactivated influenza vaccine. Both conserved end residues are part of each CDR3. D genes are given only for firm matches. Size is stated for part of the rows, as once, few or many counts, or as a class when the clone is expanded.

J gene: TRBJ1-3; V gene: TRBV5-1; D gene: NA; clone size: few; CDR3 length: 14; CDR3 protein: CASSFSGSRNTIYF; CDR3 DNA: TGCGCCAGCAGCTTTTCGGGATCAAGAAACACCATATATTTT
J gene: TRBJ2-2; V gene: TRBV20-1; D gene: NA; clone size: once; CDR3 length: 17; CDR3 protein: CSARDRGVPTNTGELFF; CDR3 DNA: TGCAGTGCTAGAGATCGCGGGGTTCCGACGAACACCGGGGAGCTGTTTTTT
J gene: TRBJ2-5; V gene: TRBV3-1; D gene: TRBD2; clone size: few; CDR3 length: 14; CDR3 protein: CASSHSGGPETQYF; CDR3 DNA: TGTGCCAGCAGCCATTCGGGGGGGCCCGAGACCCAGTACTTC
J gene: TRBJ1-3; V gene: TRBV6-5; D gene: NA; clone size: NA; CDR3 length: 14; CDR3 protein: CASSYGQIGNTIYF; CDR3 DNA: TGTGCCAGCAGTTACGGGCAGATCGGAAACACCATATATTTT
J gene: TRBJ2-7; V gene: TRBV5-1; D gene: NA; clone size: NA; CDR3 length: 15; CDR3 protein: CASSLDVGPGYEQYF; CDR3 DNA: TGCGCCAGCAGCTTGGACGTGGGACCTGGGTACGAGCAGTACTTC
J gene: TRBJ2-4; V gene: TRBV20-1; D gene: NA; clone size: NA; CDR3 length: 13; CDR3 protein: CSAQGLAKNIQYF; CDR3 DNA: TGCAGTGCCCAGGGACTAGCCAAAAACATTCAGTACTTC
J gene: TRBJ2-5; V gene: TRBV2; D gene: NA; clone size: NA; CDR3 length: 15; CDR3 protein: CASSERAGSRETQYF; CDR3 DNA: TGTGCCAGCAGTGAGAGAGCGGGCAGTAGGGAGACCCAGTACTTC
J gene: TRBJ2-7; V gene: TRBV20-1; D gene: TRBD1; clone size: once; CDR3 length: 15; CDR3 protein: CSARDRTGSSYEQYF; CDR3 DNA: TGCAGTGCTAGGGATAGGACAGGGTCCTCCTACGAGCAGTACTTC
J gene: TRBJ2-1; V gene: TRBV20-1; D gene: TRBD2; clone size: many; CDR3 length: 15; CDR3 protein: CSASPGGRLGNEQFF; CDR3 DNA: TGCAGTGCTAGCCCGGGGGGGCGACTAGGAAATGAGCAGTTCTTC
J gene: TRBJ1-2; V gene: TRBV20-1; D gene: NA; clone size: few; CDR3 length: 12; CDR3 protein: CSARTYRDGYTF; CDR3 DNA: TGCAGTGCTAGAACCTACAGGGACGGCTACACCTTC
J gene: TRBJ1-5; V gene: TRBV27; D gene: TRBD1; clone size: many; CDR3 length: 16; CDR3 protein: CASSPQGPAGNQPQHF; CDR3 DNA: TGTGCCAGCAGTCCACAGGGGCCAGCGGGCAATCAGCCCCAGCATTTT
J gene: TRBJ2-5; V gene: TRBV12-3/TRBV12-4; D gene: NA; clone size: once; CDR3 length: 14; CDR3 protein: CASSLTTSKETQYF; CDR3 DNA: TGTGCCAGCAGTTTAACTACTAGTAAAGAGACCCAGTACTTC